Below are 28 T cell receptor beta chains sequenced from a single sample in a study of blood T cell repertoires in COVID-19. Libraries were prepared by immunoSEQ multiplex PCR; TCRdb keeps only in-frame clonotypes and omits some of them. The data show tens of thousands of clones, roughly 90% seen once. Sequenced sample: peripheral blood. Every receptor here comes from a woman between 65 and 79 years old with active COVID-19.

This clone was observed a single time. V is TRBV5-1 and J is TRBJ2-7; D is unclear. There are 15 residues in the CDR3. Germline V CDR1 and CDR2: SGHRS, YFSETQ. Trimming removed 0 bases at V and 6 bases at J, with 16 bases between. CDR3: CASSLGPGAAREQYF. The CDR3 DNA is TGCGCCAGCAGCTTGGGGCCAGGCGCCGCACGCGAGCAGTACTTC.

The J gene is TRBJ2-2, the V gene TRBV6-1, with D possibly being TRBD1 (6 bases). Germline V lookup: CDR1 MNHNS, CDR2 SASEGT. Trimming cost V 3 bases and J 0 bases, with 8 bases left between them. The CDR3 spans 15 residues. CDR3 sequence: CASSENRANTGELFF. The CDR3 DNA follows: TGTGCCAGCAGTGAGAACAGGGCGAACACCGGGGAGCTGTTTTTT.

This clone was observed a single time. The chain carries TRBV4-2 and TRBJ2-3; 8 bases align to TRBD1. The CDR3 runs to 14 residues. Trimming cost V 5 bases and J 3 bases; bases outside gene matches: 4. CDR1 and CDR2 from the germline V gene are LGHNA and YNFKEQ. Written as DNA, the CDR3 is TGTGCCAGCAGCTGGACAGGGACTACAGATACGCAGTATTTT. The encoded protein is CASSWTGTTDTQYF.

The rearrangement links TRBV7-3 to TRBJ2-1; 10 nucleotides line up with TRBD2. Germline CDR1 SGHTA, CDR2 FQGTGA. V was pared by 0 bases and J by 0 bases, with 11 bases of the junction left unmatched. This CDR3 spans 20 amino acids. In DNA, the CDR3 is TGTGCCAGCAGCTTAACGTTTAGTAGCGGGGGGAGCTACTCCTACAATGAGCAGTTCTTC. Its protein is CASSLTFSSGGSYSYNEQFF.

This chain uses TRBV11-2 with TRBJ2-2, with D possibly TRBD2 on 5 matching bases. The V end lost 5 bases, the J end lost 0 bases, and 13 bases lay between the germline ends. The CDR3 contains 16 residues. The germline CDR1 and CDR2 sequences are SGHAT and FQNNGV. Here the CDR3 DNA reads TGTGCCAGCAGCCCCCGACTACAATCGAACACCGGGGAGCTGTTTTTT. Encoded protein: CASSPRLQSNTGELFF.

With respect to this clone: Its ends do not fully match the called genes, so a read error is possible. The chain is built from TRBV11-3 and TRBJ1-1, with D possibly matching TRBD1 (5 bases). The CDR3 spans 15 residues. Germline assignment: CDR1 SGHNT and CDR2 YENEEA. The CDR3 nucleotides read TGTGCCAGCAGCTTAGGCCCGGGGGTGAAGACTGAAGCTTTCTTT. As protein: CASSLGPGVKTEAFF. The whole variable domain, remainder taken from reference TRBV11-3 and TRBJ1-1, is EAGVVQSPRYKIIEKKQPVAFWCNPISGHNTLYWYLQNLGQGPELLIRYENEEAVDDSQLPKDRFSAERLKGVDSTLKIQPAELGDSAVYLCASSLGPGVKTEAFFGQGTRLTVV.

The V gene is TRBV5-3, the J gene TRBJ2-7; tentative D call: TRBD1 (6 bases). TRBV5-3 carries the ORF label, with uncertain function. The CDR3 spans 15 residues. Trimming cost V 8 bases and J 2 bases, with 20 bases left between them. The CDR3 coding sequence is TGTGCCAGGAAGCTAGGGGAGACAGGAGCCTACGAGCAGTACTTC. Protein product: CARKLGETGAYEQYF.

The chain employs TRBV6-6 and TRBJ2-7; D gene uncertain. The CDR3 consists of 13 residues. V was pared by 0 bases and J by 2 bases, with 5 bases between. Germline V lookup: CDR1 MNHNY, CDR2 SVGAGI (reference sequence). The CDR3 region is CASSYSSAYEQYF. CDR3 coding DNA: TGTGCCAGCAGTTACTCTTCCGCCTACGAGCAGTACTTC.

This clone occurred once. CDR3 bases: TGCGCCAGCAGCTCAAACACCGGGGAGCTGTTTTTT. Its protein product is CASSSNTGELFF. The chain carries TRBV5-1 and TRBJ2-2; D call uncertain. V lost 3 bases to trimming and J lost 2 bases, with 2 bases between them. The CDR3 spans 12 residues. CDR1 SGHRS and CDR2 YFSETQ come from the germline V gene.

The chain recombines TRBV21-1 with TRBJ2-1; the D segment call TRBD2 is taken from the table without a DNA check. TRBV21-1 corresponds to a pseudogene. The CDR3 totals 19 residues. CDR3 nucleotides: TGTGCCAGCAGCAAAGAGTTGAGACTAGCGGGGGGTTCCTACAATGAGCAGTTCTTC. It is translated as CASSKELRLAGGSYNEQFF.

The rearrangement links TRBV5-4 to TRBJ1-6; 8 nucleotides align to TRBD1. CDR3 size: 15 residues. Germline CDR1 SGHNT, CDR2 YYREEE (reference sequence). Trimming at V came to 0 bases and at J to 11 bases, leaving 7 bases not matched to a gene. Here the CDR3 reads CASSLGQGARAPLHF. As DNA, the CDR3 is TGTGCCAGCAGCTTGGGGCAGGGGGCGAGGGCACCCCTCCACTTT.

This clone appeared a single time. The chain employs TRBV7-3 and TRBJ2-3; 7 bases fit TRBD2. The J segment lost 4 bases and the V segment lost 5 bases, leaving 6 bases of the junction unmatched. This CDR3 has 14 residues. The germline CDR1 and CDR2 sequences are SGHTA and FQGTGA. DNA for the CDR3: TGTGCCAGCAGCCGGACTAGTCGGGCAGATACGCAGTATTTT. This sequence encodes CASSRTSRADTQYF.

The J gene is TRBJ2-5, the V gene TRBV28; TRBD2 matches at 10 bases. Germline trimming cut 6 bases from V and 2 bases from J; bases unmatched to any gene: 6. Germline V gene sequence: CDR1 MDHEN, CDR2 SYDVKM. CDR3 length equals 15 residues. The CDR3 protein is CASSFSSGGQETQYF. The CDR3 DNA follows: TGTGCCAGCAGCTTTTCTAGCGGGGGTCAAGAGACCCAGTACTTC.

The chain combines TRBV13 with TRBJ2-7, with 7 positions matching TRBD1. This CDR3 comprises 13 residues. The V gene's germline CDR1 is PRHDT and CDR2 FYEKMQ (reference sequence). V shed 5 bases, J shed 4 bases, and the junction held 5 bases outside the gene matches. This CDR3 reads CASSKTGFYEQYF. The CDR3 coding sequence is TGTGCCAGCAGCAAGACAGGGTTTTACGAGCAGTACTTC.

The chain employs TRBV28 and TRBJ1-4; D may be TRBD1 (5 bases). CDR1 and CDR2 (germline): MDHEN, SYDVKM. The ends were cut back, 5 bases at V and 10 bases at J, with 23 bases in the middle. The CDR3 spans 16 residues. The CDR3 region is CASSPSAGGGFRKLFF. In nucleotides, the CDR3 is TGTGCCAGCAGTCCCTCCGCCGGGGGTGGGTTCAGAAAACTGTTTTTT.

V and J are TRBV5-1 and TRBJ2-3; D ambiguous. V was shortened by 0 bases and J by 1 base, with 6 bases between the two germline ends. Germline V CDR1 and CDR2: SGHRS, YFSETQ. The CDR3 runs 14 residues. For the CDR3, the DNA is TGCGCCAGCAGCTTGGACATCGGCACAGATACGCAGTATTTT. It codes for CASSLDIGTDTQYF.

The chain carries TRBV4-1 and TRBJ1-5; D call uncertain. Germline CDR1 reads MGHRA; CDR2 reads YSYEKL. There are 13 residues in the CDR3. V shed 0 bases and J shed 8 bases, with 8 bases lying between them. CDR3 in amino acids: CASSQDESEPQHF. The CDR3 DNA reads as TGCGCCAGCAGCCAAGATGAGTCGGAGCCCCAGCATTTT.

The chain employs TRBV3-1 (or the pseudogene TRBV3-2) and TRBJ2-1; TRBD2 matches at 7 bases. The V gene end was trimmed by 4 bases and the J gene end by 1 base; junction bases not matched to a gene: 16. Germline CDR1 is LGHDT and CDR2 is YNNKEL (reference sequence). The CDR3 is 19 residues long. The CDR3 DNA is TGTGCCAGCAGCCGACGGCGGGGAGCGGGGATACAATCCTACAATGAGCAGTTCTTC. Translating it yields CASSRRRGAGIQSYNEQFF.

The chain combines TRBV11-3 with TRBJ2-5; 8 bases agree with TRBD1. The CDR3 has 15 residues. The ends lost 1 base at V and 2 bases at J; junction bases unmatched: 3. The germline gives CDR1 SGHNT, CDR2 YENEEA. The CDR3 loop reads CASSLGTGRQETQYF. CDR3 sequence (DNA): TGTGCCAGCAGCTTAGGGACAGGGAGGCAAGAGACCCAGTACTTC.

The V gene is TRBV9, the J gene TRBJ1-3, with D possibly matching TRBD1 (5 bases). There are 16 residues in the CDR3. Trimming pared 3 bases from V and 2 bases from J, leaving 15 bases between. Germline V lookup: CDR1 SGDLS, CDR2 YYNGEE. CDR3 sequence: CASSGSAGRTGNTIYF. The CDR3 DNA sequence: TGTGCCAGCAGCGGGAGTGCAGGGAGGACTGGAAACACCATATATTTT.

The gene calls are TRBV5-3 and TRBJ2-1, with TRBD2 matching 8 bases. TRBV5-3 is given ORF status, its function remaining uncertain. The CDR3 sequence is 16 residues long. J lost 9 bases, V lost 7 bases, and 18 bases had no gene match. The CDR3 reads CARQRGGYEILGEQFF. DNA of the CDR3: TGTGCCAGACAACGGGGGGGTTACGAAATTCTCGGTGAGCAGTTCTTC.

The J gene is TRBJ2-3, the V gene TRBV7-7; the match to TRBD2 covers 8 bases. Germline CDR1 reads SSHAT; CDR2 reads FNYEAQ (reference sequence). The CDR3 spans 14 residues. V dropped 7 bases and J dropped 2; count of bases not matched to a gene: 5. The CDR3 DNA reads as TGTGCCAGCACCTCCGGGGGGGCCACAGATACGCAGTATTTT. It codes for CASTSGGATDTQYF.

The rearrangement joins TRBV7-9 to TRBJ1-2; perhaps TRBD1 as D (5 bases). Germline V gives CDR1 SEHNR, CDR2 FQNEAQ (reference sequence). V was shortened by 5 bases and J by 4 bases, with 14 bases between the two germline ends. The CDR3 loop spans 14 amino acids. This chain's CDR3 is CASSVQASSYGYTF. The DNA of the CDR3 is TGTGCCAGCAGCGTACAGGCTTCGAGCTATGGCTACACCTTC.

The chain employs TRBV5-1 and TRBJ2-7; no firm D call. V was clipped by 0 bases and J by 6 bases, with 10 bases between them. Germline CDR1 SGHRS, CDR2 YFSETQ. The CDR3 contains 13 residues. The CDR3 is CASSLARRGEQYF. The CDR3 DNA reads TGCGCCAGCAGCTTGGCCCGGAGAGGCGAGCAGTACTTC.

The V gene is TRBV13, the J gene TRBJ2-7, with 10 bases fitting TRBD1. CDR1 is PRHDT and CDR2 is FYEKMQ in the germline V gene (reference sequence). The CDR3 consists of 15 residues. Trimming took 4 bases from V and 7 from J; bases not matched to a gene: 10. CDR3 nucleotide sequence: TGTGCCAGCAGCTCCCCTCGGACAGGGGGTCGGGAGCAGTACTTC. This translates into CASSSPRTGGREQYF.

The chain links TRBV5-1 to TRBJ2-2; TRBD2 matches 8 bases. The V gene's germline CDR1 is SGHRS and CDR2 YFSETQ. The trim removed 0 bases at V and 0 bases at J, leaving 4 bases unmatched. The CDR3 has 17 residues. The CDR3 sequence is CASSLGLAGSNTGELFF. CDR3 nucleotide sequence: TGCGCCAGCAGCTTGGGGCTAGCGGGTTCGAACACCGGGGAGCTGTTTTTT. Together with reference TRBV5-1 and TRBJ2-2, the CDR3 gives the full variable domain: KAGVTQTPRYLIKTRGQQVTLSCSPISGHRSVSWYQQTPGQGLQFLFEYFSETQRNKGNFPGRFSGRQFSNSRSEMNVSTLELGDSALYLCASSLGLAGSNTGELFFGEGSRLTVL.

The CDR3 nucleotides read TGTGCCACCGGGAGGGGTGGCCAAGAGACCCAGTACTTC. Translating it yields CATGRGGQETQYF. The chain uses TRBV24-1 and TRBJ2-5; TRBD2 matches 7 bases. Germline V gives CDR1 KGHDR, CDR2 SFDVKD. This CDR3 is built from 13 residues. Trimming took 9 bases from V and 1 from J; bases not matched to a gene: 4.

The CDR3 region is CASSEGQGRTEAFF. As DNA, the CDR3 is TGTGCCAGCAGCGAAGGACAGGGTAGGACTGAAGCTTTCTTT. The chain links TRBV6-4 to TRBJ1-1, with 8 positions matching TRBD1. The V gene's germline CDR1 is MRHNA and CDR2 SNTAGT. Trimming at V came to 6 bases and at J to 5 bases, leaving 8 bases not matched to a gene. CDR3 length: 14 residues.